The 18 T cell receptor beta chains listed next were all sequenced from one sample in a study of CD8+ T cells in alopecia areata. After isolation, RNA underwent reverse transcription to generate cDNA as the sequencing template. Assay: immunoSEQ multiplex PCR; the TCRdb copy retains only in-frame clones and omits some. Of about 200,000 clones detected, approximately 53% appear once; the ten largest clones hold around 5.1%. Source material: CD8+ T cells sorted from blood. All receptors derive from a human donor in good health.

The V call is TRBV7-9, the J call TRBJ1-2; the D gene is possibly TRBD1 (5 bases). The CDR3 extends over 15 amino acids. The germline V gene encodes CDR1 SEHNR and CDR2 FQNEAQ (reference sequence). V gave up 5 bases and J gave up 4 bases, with 17 bases separating them. The CDR3 DNA sequence: TGTGCCAGCAGCCCTGGGACCGTGGATGGCTATGGCTACACCTTC. It yields the protein CASSPGTVDGYGYTF.

The gene calls are TRBV29-1 and TRBJ2-7; 15 bases map to TRBD2. J was trimmed by 3 bases and V by 4 bases; bases with no gene match: 7. Germline loops: CDR1 SQVTM, CDR2 ANQGSEA. The CDR3 is made up of 16 amino acids. The CDR3 protein is CSVGRTSGGAGYEQYF. The CDR3, as DNA: TGCAGCGTTGGGCGGACTAGCGGGGGGGCCGGCTACGAGCAGTACTTC.

The chain carries TRBV7-2 and TRBJ1-1; D gene ambiguous. The germline CDR1 and CDR2 sequences are SGHTA and FQGNSA. The CDR3 has 15 residues. The V and J ends lost 3 bases and 1 base respectively, with 12 bases between them. CDR3 sequence: CASSFSPAANTEAFF. CDR3 sequence (DNA): TGTGCCAGCAGCTTCTCCCCCGCTGCGAACACTGAAGCTTTCTTT.

J is TRBJ2-1 and V is TRBV4-1; 9 nucleotides line up with TRBD2. V lost 4 bases and J lost 3; bases outside the gene matches: 4. This CDR3 comprises 15 residues. Germline V lookup: CDR1 MGHRA, CDR2 YSYEKL. CDR3 region: CASSRGGAGYNEQFF. CDR3 DNA: TGCGCCAGCAGCCGCGGGGGGGCCGGCTACAATGAGCAGTTCTTC.

J is TRBJ1-5 and V is TRBV2; D not certain. CDR1 and CDR2 from the germline V gene are SNHLY and FYNNEI. The V gene lost 6 bases and the J gene lost 4 bases, with 16 bases spanning the gap. The CDR3 contains 15 residues. CDR3 nucleotide sequence: TGTGCCAGCAGCGCGGGGTACATTGGGAATCAGCCCCAGCATTTT. Protein product: CASSAGYIGNQPQHF.

Written as DNA, the CDR3 is TGTGCCAGTCTTAAGTCCTTCGAGGCTCCCTATAATTCACCCCTCCACTTT. Translation gives CASLKSFEAPYNSPLHF. The J gene is TRBJ1-6, the V gene TRBV2; D call uncertain. This CDR3 is built from 17 residues. Between the trimmed V and J ends, which lost 9 bases and 2 bases, there was a span of 20 bases. The V gene's germline CDR1 is SNHLY and CDR2 FYNNEI.

With regard to this clone: This sample also contains other DNA sequences that code for the same CDR3. CDR3 DNA sequence: TGTGCCAGCAGTTTCTTGGGGGGCACTGAAGCTTTCTTT. Its translation: CASSFLGGTEAFF. J is TRBJ1-1 and V is TRBV27; a weak D match, TRBD1 (5 bases). Looked up from germline, CDR1 is MNHEY and CDR2 is SMNVEV (reference sequence). V was cut by 3 bases and J by 4 bases, with 9 bases left in between. This CDR3 has 13 amino acids.

The chain joins TRBV11-2 to TRBJ1-2; D is unresolved. V lost 5 bases to trimming and J lost 5 bases, with 15 bases between them. Germline V gene lookup returns CDR1 SGHAT and CDR2 FQNNGV. The CDR3 sequence is 14 residues long. In DNA form, the CDR3 reads TGTGCCAGCAGCCCAATCCTCTCGGCATATGGCTACACCTTC. As protein: CASSPILSAYGYTF. Full variable domain (remainder filled in from reference TRBV11-2 and TRBJ1-2): EAGVAQSPRYKIIEKRQSVAFWCNPISGHATLYWYQQILGQGPKLLIQFQNNGVVDDSQLPKDRFSAERLKGVDSTLKIQPAKLEDSAVYLCASSPILSAYGYTFGSGTRLTVV.

On this clone: Being one base from a much bigger clone, this may be a read error. V is TRBV2 and J is TRBJ1-1; unclear D gene. The CDR3 loop spans 12 amino acids. Germline loops: CDR1 SNHLY, CDR2 FYNNEI. V lost 5 bases to trimming and J lost 1 base, with 5 bases between them. This chain's CDR3 is CASSIQNTEAFF. CDR3 coding DNA: TGTGCCAGCAGTATACAGAACACTGAAGCTTTCTTT.

The chain couples TRBV10-3 to TRBJ2-3, with D unclear. Germline CDR1 and CDR2: ENHRY and SYGVKD. The length of the CDR3 is 13 residues. V was trimmed by 3 bases and J by 10 bases, leaving 14 bases between them. CDR3 bases: TGTGCCATCAGTGAAACCGGGCAGCCTCCGCAGTATTTT. Its translation is CAISETGQPPQYF.

This clone came up a few times. The J gene is TRBJ2-3, the V gene TRBV27; TRBD2 might be the D (5 bases). The V end was cut by 5 bases, the J end by 8 bases, with 20 bases between. Germline CDR1 MNHEY, CDR2 SMNVEV (reference sequence). This CDR3 contains 15 residues. CDR3 sequence reads: CASSLASSTTSTQYF. The CDR3 nucleotides are TGTGCCAGCAGTCTTGCTAGCTCAACTACGAGTACGCAGTATTTT.

The chain recombines TRBV28 with TRBJ2-7; the D is unclear. Germline-derived CDR1 and CDR2 are MDHEN and SYDVKM. CDR3 length equals 13 residues. V was cut by 5 bases and J by 7 bases, with 15 bases left in between. CDR3: CASSILPVGEQYF. In nucleotides, the CDR3 is TGTGCCAGCAGTATCCTACCGGTGGGAGAGCAGTACTTC.

The J gene is TRBJ2-7, the V gene TRBV7-9, with no clear D. Trimming pared 0 bases from V and 0 bases from J, leaving 9 bases between. Germline V gene data show CDR1 as SEHNR and CDR2 as FQNEAQ (reference sequence). This CDR3 has 15 amino acids. DNA for the CDR3: TGTGCCAGCAGCTTAGCGGGCAGGAGCTCCTACGAGCAGTACTTC. This gives the protein CASSLAGRSSYEQYF.

V and J are TRBV7-9 and TRBJ1-1; the D gene is possibly TRBD1 (5 bases). With 5 bases removed from V and 0 bases from J, the gap between germline ends came to 10 bases. The CDR3 is 14 amino acids. The germline gives CDR1 SEHNR, CDR2 FQNEAQ (reference sequence). CDR3 DNA: TGTGCCAGCAGCCCAACAGGCTTGAACACTGAAGCTTTCTTT. Translating gives CASSPTGLNTEAFF.

The J gene is TRBJ2-2, the V gene TRBV27; TRBD1 matches 7 bases. The V gene's germline CDR1 is MNHEY and CDR2 SMNVEV (reference sequence). Trimming removed 3 bases from V and 1 base from J; junction bases left unmatched: 2. CDR3 length equals 15 residues. In nucleotides, the CDR3 is TGTGCCAGCAGTTTCTGGACAGGGAACACCGGGGAGCTGTTTTTT. Amino acid sequence: CASSFWTGNTGELFF.

V gene TRBV13 combines with J gene TRBJ1-2, with D tentatively TRBD1 (5 bases). The CDR3 is made up of 13 amino acids. Trimming shortened V by 4 bases and J by 6 bases, and 12 bases separated the two germline ends. The germline CDR1 and CDR2 sequences are PRHDT and FYEKMQ (reference sequence). CDR3 region: CASSSGATDGYTF. DNA of the CDR3: TGTGCCAGCAGCTCCGGTGCGACAGATGGCTACACCTTC.

This clone was detected a few times. The chain employs TRBV7-8 and TRBJ1-1; D is unresolved. V was pared by 6 bases and J by 1 base, with 9 bases between. The CDR3 length is 13 residues. Germline V gene sequence: CDR1 SGHVS, CDR2 FQNEAQ. The chain's CDR3 is CASSTTENTEAFF. The CDR3, as DNA: TGTGCCAGCAGTACTACAGAGAACACTGAAGCTTTCTTT.

This chain connects TRBV25-1 to TRBJ2-5, with TRBD1 matching over 7 bases. Germline-derived CDR1 and CDR2 are MGHDK and SYGVNS. The CDR3 length is 11 residues. J was trimmed by 12 bases and V by 5 bases; bases with no gene match: 6. The CDR3: CASSTGTAKYF. CDR3 bases: TGTGCCAGCAGTACCGGGACAGCTAAGTACTTC.